This T cell receptor (beta chain) stems from a study of T cells after yellow fever vaccination. Findings and limits, study-wide: Only a minor proportion of clonotypes was detected across both CD4 and CD8 compartments.

In this sample, this clonotype turned up many times. This CDR3 is built from 17 residues. V shed 3 bases and J 0 bases; nucleotides not matched to a gene: 7. The V gene's germline CDR1 is GTSNPN and CDR2 SVGIG (reference sequence). TCRdb reanalysed the 5' RACE reads using MiXCR and keeps one entry per CDR3 protein. This repertoire shows 11,000 to 15,000 distinct CDR3 sequences, approximately 6.8% found once; its top ten account for 1.6%. Sample: PBMCs, either bulk or a sorted T-cell subset (CD4+, CD8+, memory, or dextramer-sorted; not recorded which), taken on the day of the yellow fever booster vaccination. The rearrangement uses TRBV30 and TRBJ1-5, with 11 bases matching TRBD1. The receptor was derived from a man in his late teens or twenties who received the YFV17D yellow fever vaccine. CDR3 residues: CAWSRGTGGYSNQPQHF. DNA of the CDR3: TGTGCCTGGAGCCGCGGGACAGGGGGATATAGCAATCAGCCCCAGCATTTT. The whole variable domain, remainder taken from reference TRBV30 and TRBJ1-5, is SQTIHQWPATLVQPVGSPLSLECTVEGTSNPNLYWYRQAAGRGLQLLFYSVGIGQISSEVPQNLSASRPQDRQFILSSKKLLLSDSGFYLCAWSRGTGGYSNQPQHFGDGTRLSIL.